These T cell receptor beta chains were read from a single sample in a study of OX40 agonist ivuxolimab in advanced cancers. Profiled with immunoSEQ multiplex PCR; TCRdb holds only in-frame clones, not every one. The repertoire has roughly 75,000 clones, about 89% of them found once; the top ten carry roughly 0.79%. This specimen was CD4+ or CD8+ T cells sorted from blood, taken in a trial of the OX40 agonist ivuxolimab. All receptors derive from an adult with an advanced solid tumor such as melanoma, head and neck, liver or kidney cancer. The CDR3 runs from the conserved cysteine through the conserved F or W. The order of the fields is D gene, J gene, V gene, clone size, CDR3 protein, CDR3 DNA. The D gene is left open where the match is weak. The size entry is marked missing in some rows and otherwise reads once, few, many or a size class.

d_call: -; j_call: TRBJ2-5; v_call: TRBV5-1; clone_size: -; cdr3_aa: CASSFQVTGMMQTQYF; cdr3_nt: TGCGCCAGCAGCTTTCAAGTAACAGGGATGATGCAGACCCAGTACTTC
d_call: -; j_call: TRBJ2-7; v_call: TRBV7-2; clone_size: once; cdr3_aa: CASSLIYEQYF; cdr3_nt: TGTGCCAGCAGCTTAATATACGAGCAGTACTTC
d_call: -; j_call: TRBJ2-5; v_call: TRBV7-9; clone_size: once; cdr3_aa: CASSLAGRGYQETQYF; cdr3_nt: TGTGCCAGCAGCTTAGCGGGCCGGGGGTACCAAGAGACCCAGTACTTC
d_call: -; j_call: TRBJ1-4; v_call: TRBV4-1; clone_size: few; cdr3_aa: CASSRSRGEKLFF; cdr3_nt: TGCGCCAGCAGCCGATCGCGGGGGGAAAAACTGTTTTTT
d_call: TRBD1; j_call: TRBJ1-1; v_call: TRBV7-9; clone_size: -; cdr3_aa: CASSLTRTGGGTEAFF; cdr3_nt: TGTGCCAGCAGCTTAACCCGGACAGGGGGGGGGACTGAAGCTTTCTTT
d_call: -; j_call: TRBJ2-7; v_call: TRBV5-8; clone_size: -; cdr3_aa: CASSLIRGAGSIHEQYF; cdr3_nt: TGTGCCAGCAGCTTGATTAGAGGGGCTGGCTCTATTCACGAGCAGTACTTC
d_call: TRBD1; j_call: TRBJ1-6; v_call: TRBV5-1; clone_size: -; cdr3_aa: CASSRDRYNSPLHF; cdr3_nt: TGCGCCAGCAGCCGGGACAGATATAATTCACCCCTCCACTTT
d_call: TRBD2; j_call: TRBJ2-7; v_call: TRBV13; clone_size: -; cdr3_aa: CASSPGLAGGYEQYF; cdr3_nt: TGTGCCAGCAGCCCAGGACTAGCGGGGGGATACGAGCAGTACTTC
d_call: -; j_call: TRBJ2-3; v_call: TRBV5-1; clone_size: -; cdr3_aa: CASSLTEDTQYF; cdr3_nt: TGCGCCAGCAGCCTCACAGAAGATACGCAGTATTTT
d_call: -; j_call: TRBJ2-2; v_call: TRBV7-2; clone_size: -; cdr3_aa: CASSLGRGNTGELFF; cdr3_nt: TGTGCCAGCAGCTTAGGGCGGGGAAACACCGGGGAGCTGTTTTTT
d_call: -; j_call: TRBJ2-1; v_call: TRBV11-3; clone_size: -; cdr3_aa: CASSRGLSYNEQFF; cdr3_nt: TGTGCCAGCAGCCGGGGGCTTTCCTACAATGAGCAGTTCTTC
d_call: -; j_call: TRBJ1-4; v_call: TRBV2; clone_size: -; cdr3_aa: CASMGLTEKLFF; cdr3_nt: TGTGCCAGCATGGGGTTGACTGAAAAACTGTTTTTT
d_call: TRBD2; j_call: TRBJ2-5; v_call: TRBV28; clone_size: -; cdr3_aa: CASSLLAGIQETQYF; cdr3_nt: TGTGCCAGCAGTTTACTAGCGGGCATACAAGAGACCCAGTACTTC
d_call: -; j_call: TRBJ1-4; v_call: TRBV4-3; clone_size: -; cdr3_aa: CASSQEGRQSSLFF; cdr3_nt: TGCGCCAGCAGCCAAGAAGGGCGACAGTCTTCACTGTTTTTT
d_call: -; j_call: TRBJ1-1; v_call: TRBV19; clone_size: -; cdr3_aa: CASSGAGENTEAFF; cdr3_nt: TGTGCCAGTAGTGGTGCAGGGGAAAACACTGAAGCTTTCTTT
d_call: TRBD2; j_call: TRBJ2-3; v_call: TRBV7-3; clone_size: -; cdr3_aa: CASSLSAGGRLAGGTQYF; cdr3_nt: TGTGCCAGCAGCTTATCAGCGGGGGGAAGGCTAGCAGGAGGCACGCAGTATTTT
d_call: -; j_call: TRBJ1-4; v_call: TRBV30; clone_size: -; cdr3_aa: CACNSRGHNEKLFF; cdr3_nt: TGTGCCTGCAATTCACGAGGCCATAATGAAAAACTGTTTTTT
d_call: -; j_call: TRBJ2-3; v_call: TRBV29-1; clone_size: -; cdr3_aa: CSVEEDSTDTQYF; cdr3_nt: TGCAGCGTTGAAGAGGACAGCACAGATACGCAGTATTTT
d_call: -; j_call: TRBJ2-3; v_call: TRBV13; clone_size: -; cdr3_aa: CASSYRAITDTQYF; cdr3_nt: TGTGCCAGCAGTTACAGGGCCATCACAGATACGCAGTATTTT
d_call: -; j_call: TRBJ2-2; v_call: TRBV6-5; clone_size: few; cdr3_aa: CASSYSGEGELFF; cdr3_nt: TGTGCCAGCAGTTACTCGGGGGAGGGGGAGCTGTTTTTT
d_call: -; j_call: TRBJ1-1; v_call: TRBV14; clone_size: -; cdr3_aa: CASSQEVQSEAFF; cdr3_nt: TGTGCCAGCAGCCAAGAAGTACAGTCTGAAGCTTTCTTT
d_call: -; j_call: TRBJ2-1; v_call: TRBV5-1; clone_size: -; cdr3_aa: CASSLRLASNEQFF; cdr3_nt: TGCGCCAGCAGCTTGAGGCTAGCCAGCAATGAGCAGTTCTTC
d_call: -; j_call: TRBJ2-7; v_call: TRBV7-9; clone_size: -; cdr3_aa: CASSLWADASYEQYF; cdr3_nt: TGTGCCAGCAGCTTATGGGCAGACGCCTCCTACGAGCAGTACTTC